This TCR beta chain was identified during a study of T cell repertoires in cytomegalovirus infection. Study context: Matching HLA type and CMV infection were both indicated by public TCR beta signatures. Study-wide results and limits: Carriage of CMV together with the relevant HLA was identifiable through cumulative public TCR beta family frequency. HLA-C-restricted CMV-specific TCR beta clonotypes prevailed in the ex vivo response.

In this sample, this clonotype turned up a few times. As yet, its antigen is unknown. Germline loops: CDR1 MNHNS, CDR2 SASEGT. This CDR3 spans 15 amino acids. The ends were cut back, 6 bases at V and 0 bases at J, with 12 bases in the middle. TCRdb re-called the reads with MiXCR, one entry per CDR3 protein. The data contain 250,000 to 350,000 distinct CDR3 sequences, about 26% of them seen just once; the ten biggest clones take up approximately 14%. Sequenced input: PBMCs. The chain employs TRBV6-1 and TRBJ2-1; D unresolved. This TCR was sampled from a human donor in good health (CMV status not recorded). Some clones in this sample may be carry-over from other donors' samples. The CDR3 region is CASSPGQRSYNEQFF. CDR3 bases: TGTGCCAGCAGCCCCGGGCAACGCTCCTACAATGAGCAGTTCTTC.